The 9 T cell receptor beta chains presented below share a single source sample, sequenced in a study of T cell changes during pregnancy in multiple sclerosis. This table comes from immunoSEQ multiplex PCR, and its TCRdb copy is limited to in-frame clones, with some not included. The data show 70,000 to 100,000 clones, approximately 92% seen once. The sequences come from peripheral blood, collected in the first trimester of pregnancy. These receptors were obtained from a female donor with multiple sclerosis, enrolled in a pregnancy study.

This sequence joins TRBV27 and TRBJ1-2; the D gene is possibly TRBD1 (5 bases). This CDR3 region has 14 residues. Trimming stripped 5 bases from V and 8 bases from J, with 18 bases between. Germline V gene lookup returns CDR1 MNHEY and CDR2 SMNVEV (reference sequence). The CDR3 region has the DNA TGTGCCAGCAGTCAAGGGGCCCCAGCGGGAGGCTACACCTTC. It translates to CASSQGAPAGGYTF.

The count of this clone is one. The V and J genes are TRBV19 and TRBJ1-6, with a tentative D call TRBD1 (6 bases). Trimming took off 1 base at V and 10 bases at J, with 14 bases between the two ends. The CDR3 is 15 amino acids. CDR1 and CDR2 (germline): LNHDA, SQIVND (reference sequence). CDR3 in amino acids: CASSIVQGLESPLHF. CDR3 coding DNA: TGTGCCAGTAGTATAGTTCAGGGGCTGGAATCACCCCTCCACTTT.

The rearrangement links TRBV7-9 to TRBJ2-2, with D perhaps TRBD2 (6 bases). The V and J ends lost 0 bases and 5 bases respectively, with 10 bases between them. The V gene's germline CDR1 is SEHNR and CDR2 FQNEAQ (reference sequence). The length of the CDR3 is 15 residues. The CDR3 protein is CASSLAGGRTGELFF. CDR3 coding DNA: TGTGCCAGCAGCTTAGCGGGGGGACGGACCGGGGAGCTGTTTTTT.

In the case of this clone: Germline and junction disagree at one end, which may indicate a read error. The chain has TRBV7-7 and TRBJ1-3; D uncertain. CDR1 SSHAT and CDR2 FNYEAQ come from the germline V gene (reference sequence). The CDR3 spans 16 residues. The DNA for the CDR3 is TGTGCTAGCAGCTTAGGGCCGCAAGATTCTGGAAACACCATATATTTT. Protein sequence: CASSLGPQDSGNTIYF.

V gene TRBV29-1 combines with J gene TRBJ2-1; D gene uncertain. The CDR3 loop spans 14 amino acids. Trimming took off 5 bases at V and 0 bases at J, with 11 bases between the two ends. Germline V gene lookup returns CDR1 SQVTM and CDR2 ANQGSEA. The CDR3 region is CSVHSGSSYNEQFF. In nucleotides, the CDR3 is TGCAGCGTTCATTCGGGTAGCTCCTACAATGAGCAGTTCTTC.

The chain carries TRBV6-6 and TRBJ1-2, with 8 bases fitting TRBD1. The CDR3 contains 16 residues. CDR1 is MNHNY, CDR2 SVGAGI, per germline (reference sequence). V shed 0 bases, J shed 7 bases, and the junction held 10 bases outside the gene matches. In nucleotides, the CDR3 is TGTGCCAGCAGTTACTCGACCATGACAGGGGCGAGTGGCTACACCTTC. Its protein product is CASSYSTMTGASGYTF.

This sequence joins TRBV7-8 and TRBJ1-5; 9 bases are shared with TRBD1. Germline V lookup: CDR1 SGHVS, CDR2 FQNEAQ. Trimming cost V 5 bases and J 5 bases; bases outside gene matches: 1. The CDR3 consists of 13 residues. CDR3 bases: TGTGCCAGCAGCAGGGACAGGGATCAGCCCCAGCATTTT. Translating gives CASSRDRDQPQHF.

The rearrangement uses TRBV5-4 and TRBJ1-1; TRBD1 matches at 11 bases. Germline V gene data show CDR1 as SGHNT and CDR2 as YYREEE (reference sequence). There are 15 residues in the CDR3. Unmatched junction bases numbered 2, after V lost 4 bases and J lost 0 bases. The CDR3 region is CASSQGQGVNTEAFF. In DNA form, the CDR3 reads TGTGCCAGCAGCCAGGGACAGGGGGTGAACACTGAAGCTTTCTTT.

J is TRBJ2-7 and V is TRBV13, with D possibly matching TRBD2 (5 bases). V lost 2 bases and J 3 bases, leaving 11 bases between the germline ends. The CDR3 totals 14 residues. The germline V gene has CDR1 PRHDT and CDR2 FYEKMQ (reference sequence). The chain's CDR3 is CASSLNGRVYEQYF. CDR3 sequence (DNA): TGTGCCAGCAGCTTAAACGGGCGGGTCTACGAGCAGTACTTC.